This T cell receptor beta chain was profiled in a study of cytomegalovirus exposure and HLA in healthy donors. Of note for this clone: Its target is not known.

Germline V lookup: CDR1 WSHSY, CDR2 SAAADI. With 10 bases removed from V and 4 bases from J, the gap between germline ends came to 16 bases. The CDR3 sequence is 13 residues long. Whole-study findings and limits: A highly shared variant cluster was judged a likely technical artifact. The investigators catalogued 150 or so TCR beta chains as cytomegalovirus-associated. One later analysis reportedly identified an Asian-associated ancestry cluster that showed fewer N-insertions than the approximately 700-donor mean. Prediction of most subjects' HLA-A and HLA-B alleles by TCR beta sequences was reportedly accurate.

Primers: 60 Vbeta forward and 13 Jbeta reverse. TCRdb's copy holds only in-frame clones and misses some; the assay was immunoSEQ multiplex PCR. The table lists approximately 110,000 clones. This clonotype was sampled from a man aged 50-60 years in good health and CMV-seronegative. Sequenced material: PBMCs. This chain uses TRBV10-2 with TRBJ2-5; D gene unclear. The CDR3 here is CATGASRRETQYF. CDR3 sequence (DNA): TGCGCCACCGGTGCTTCTCGTAGAGAGACCCAGTACTTC.